This record concerns one TCR beta chain sequence. This entry comes from a study of blood T cell repertoires in COVID-19. In the study overall: Sites across the United States, Italy and Spain contributed samples from acute and convalescent COVID-19. In each case, the material was cDNA or gDNA derived from T cells, B-cell-depleted T cells, or PBMCs.

Germline V gives CDR1 SGHTA, CDR2 FQGNSA. V gave up 5 bases and J gave up 6 bases, with 19 bases separating them. The CDR3 is 15 amino acids. Data came from immunoSEQ multiplex PCR; TCRdb stores just in-frame clones and leaves some out. The sample consists of hundreds of thousands of clones, over 80% of them appearing once. The sample consisted of PBMCs or T cells enriched from blood (not recorded which). V usage is TRBV7-2 and J usage is TRBJ1-1; no clear D gene. The source is a young woman who had recovered from COVID-19. CDR3 sequence reads: CASSRLWSLGAEAFF. The CDR3 DNA is TGTGCCAGCAGCCGGCTCTGGTCGTTGGGCGCTGAAGCTTTCTTT.